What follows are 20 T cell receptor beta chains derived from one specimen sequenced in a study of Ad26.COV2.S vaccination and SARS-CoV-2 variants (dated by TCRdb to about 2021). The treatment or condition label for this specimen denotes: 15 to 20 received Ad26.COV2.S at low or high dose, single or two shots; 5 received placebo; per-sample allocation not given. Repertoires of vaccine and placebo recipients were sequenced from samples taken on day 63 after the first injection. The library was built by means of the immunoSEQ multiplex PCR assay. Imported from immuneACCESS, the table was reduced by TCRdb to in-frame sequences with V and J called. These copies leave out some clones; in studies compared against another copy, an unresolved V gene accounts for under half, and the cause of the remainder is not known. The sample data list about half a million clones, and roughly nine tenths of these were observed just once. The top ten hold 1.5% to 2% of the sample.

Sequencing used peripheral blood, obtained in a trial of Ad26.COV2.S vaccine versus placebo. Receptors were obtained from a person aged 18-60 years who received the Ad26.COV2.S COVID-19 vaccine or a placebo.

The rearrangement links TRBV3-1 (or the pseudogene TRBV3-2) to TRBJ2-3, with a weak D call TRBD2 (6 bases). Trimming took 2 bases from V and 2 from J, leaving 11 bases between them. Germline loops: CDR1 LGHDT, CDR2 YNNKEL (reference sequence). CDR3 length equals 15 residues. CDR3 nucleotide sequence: TGTGCCAGCAGCCAACAAGGACTATCCACAGATACGCAGTATTTT. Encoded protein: CASSQQGLSTDTQYF.

CDR3 nucleotide sequence: TGTGCCAGCAGCCAAGCGGTAATAGGGCGGGAGGGCGATTACAATGAGCAGTTCTTC. Protein: CASSQAVIGREGDYNEQFF. The chain couples TRBV3-1 (or the pseudogene TRBV3-2) to TRBJ2-1; 9 bases align to TRBD2. The CDR3 covers 19 residues. V gave up 1 base and J gave up 4 bases; unmatched junction bases: 14. Germline CDR1 LGHDT, CDR2 YNNKEL (reference sequence).

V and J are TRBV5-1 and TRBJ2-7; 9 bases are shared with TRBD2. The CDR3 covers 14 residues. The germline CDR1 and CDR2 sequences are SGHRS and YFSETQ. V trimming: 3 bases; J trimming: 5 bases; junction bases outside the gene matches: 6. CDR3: CASSYSGSQNEQYF. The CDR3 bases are TGCGCCAGCAGCTATAGCGGGAGTCAGAACGAGCAGTACTTC.

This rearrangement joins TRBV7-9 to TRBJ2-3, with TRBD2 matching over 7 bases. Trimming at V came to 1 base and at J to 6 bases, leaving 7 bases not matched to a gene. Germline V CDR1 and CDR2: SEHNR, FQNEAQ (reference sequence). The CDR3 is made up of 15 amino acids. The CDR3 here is CASSLVESGVDTQYF. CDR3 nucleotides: TGTGCCAGCAGCTTAGTGGAAAGCGGGGTTGATACGCAGTATTTT. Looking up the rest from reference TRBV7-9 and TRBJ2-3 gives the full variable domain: DTGVSQNPRHKITKRGQNVTFRCDPISEHNRLYWYRQTLGQGPEFLTYFQNEAQLEKSRLLSDRFSAERPKGSFSTLEIQRTEQGDSAMYLCASSLVESGVDTQYFGPGTRLTVL.

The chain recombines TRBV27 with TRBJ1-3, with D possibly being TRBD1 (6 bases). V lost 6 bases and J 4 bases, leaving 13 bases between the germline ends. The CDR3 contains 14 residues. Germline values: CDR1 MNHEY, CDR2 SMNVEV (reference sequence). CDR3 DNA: TGTGCCAGCAGAGGGGGGGGCTTGGGAAACACCATATATTTT. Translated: CASRGGGLGNTIYF.

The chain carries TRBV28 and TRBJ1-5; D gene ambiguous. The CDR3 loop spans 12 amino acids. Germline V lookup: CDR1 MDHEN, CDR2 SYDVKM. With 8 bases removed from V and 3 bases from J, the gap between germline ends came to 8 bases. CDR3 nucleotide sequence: TGTGCCAGCCAGCACCACAATCAGCCCCAGCATTTT. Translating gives CASQHHNQPQHF.

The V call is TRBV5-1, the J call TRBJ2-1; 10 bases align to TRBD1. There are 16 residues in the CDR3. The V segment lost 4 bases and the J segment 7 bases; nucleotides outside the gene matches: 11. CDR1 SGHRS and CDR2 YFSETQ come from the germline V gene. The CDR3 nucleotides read TGCGCCAGCAGCCCCTGGTCGGGACAGGGGATGAATGAGCAGTTCTTC. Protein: CASSPWSGQGMNEQFF.

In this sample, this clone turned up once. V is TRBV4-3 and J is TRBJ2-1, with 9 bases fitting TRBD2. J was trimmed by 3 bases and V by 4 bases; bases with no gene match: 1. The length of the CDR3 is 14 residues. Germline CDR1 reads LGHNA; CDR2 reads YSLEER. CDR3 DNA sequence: TGCGCCAGCAGCCGCGGGGGGGGCTACAATGAGCAGTTCTTC. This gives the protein CASSRGGGYNEQFF.

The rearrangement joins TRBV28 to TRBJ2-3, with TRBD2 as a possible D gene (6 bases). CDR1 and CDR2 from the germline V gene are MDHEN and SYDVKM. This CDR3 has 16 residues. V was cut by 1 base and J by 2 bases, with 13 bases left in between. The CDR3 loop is CASSLSPAGNTDTQYF. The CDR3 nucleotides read TGTGCCAGCAGTTTATCTCCGGCGGGAAACACAGATACGCAGTATTTT.

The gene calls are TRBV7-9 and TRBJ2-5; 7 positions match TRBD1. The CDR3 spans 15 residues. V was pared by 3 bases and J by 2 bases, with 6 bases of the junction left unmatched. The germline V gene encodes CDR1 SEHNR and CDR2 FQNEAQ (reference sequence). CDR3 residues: CASSFDRAGQETQYF. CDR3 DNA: TGTGCCAGCAGCTTTGACAGGGCCGGACAAGAGACCCAGTACTTC.

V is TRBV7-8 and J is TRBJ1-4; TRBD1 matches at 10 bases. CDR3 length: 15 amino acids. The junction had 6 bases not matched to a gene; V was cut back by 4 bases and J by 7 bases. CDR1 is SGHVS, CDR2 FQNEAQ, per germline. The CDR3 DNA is TGTGCCAGCAGCTACATGGGGGACAGGGGTGAAAAACTGTTTTTT. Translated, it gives CASSYMGDRGEKLFF.

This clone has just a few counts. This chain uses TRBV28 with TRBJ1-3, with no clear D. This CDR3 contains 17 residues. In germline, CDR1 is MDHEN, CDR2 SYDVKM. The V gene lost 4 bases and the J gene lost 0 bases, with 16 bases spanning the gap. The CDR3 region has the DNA TGTGCCAGCAGTTCAGTTCTGGCACCGGTCTCTGGAAACACCATATATTTT. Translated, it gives CASSSVLAPVSGNTIYF.

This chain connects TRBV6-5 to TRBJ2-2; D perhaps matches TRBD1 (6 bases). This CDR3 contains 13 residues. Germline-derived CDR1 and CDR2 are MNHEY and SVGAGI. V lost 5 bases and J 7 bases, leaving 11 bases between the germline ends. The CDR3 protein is CASSRTASGELFF. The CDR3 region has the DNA TGTGCCAGCAGTCGGACAGCGAGCGGGGAGCTGTTTTTT.

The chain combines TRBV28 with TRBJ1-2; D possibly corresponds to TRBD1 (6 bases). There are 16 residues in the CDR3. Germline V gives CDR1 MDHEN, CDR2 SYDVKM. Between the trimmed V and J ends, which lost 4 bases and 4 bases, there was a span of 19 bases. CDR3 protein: CASSSPGGGSFYGYTF. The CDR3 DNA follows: TGTGCCAGCAGTTCACCCGGGGGCGGGTCTTTCTATGGCTACACCTTC.

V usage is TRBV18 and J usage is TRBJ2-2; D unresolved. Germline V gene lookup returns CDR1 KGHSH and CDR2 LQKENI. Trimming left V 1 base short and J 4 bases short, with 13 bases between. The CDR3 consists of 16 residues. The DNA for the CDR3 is TGTGCCAGCTCACCACTTGTATCAGGAAGCACCGGGGAGCTGTTTTTT. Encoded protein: CASSPLVSGSTGELFF.

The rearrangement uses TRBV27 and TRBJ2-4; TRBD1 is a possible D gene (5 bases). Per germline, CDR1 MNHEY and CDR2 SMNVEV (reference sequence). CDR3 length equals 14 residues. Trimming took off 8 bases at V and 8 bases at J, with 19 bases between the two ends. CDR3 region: CASGNPGKGDIQYF. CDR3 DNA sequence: TGTGCCAGCGGGAATCCAGGGAAGGGTGACATTCAGTACTTC.

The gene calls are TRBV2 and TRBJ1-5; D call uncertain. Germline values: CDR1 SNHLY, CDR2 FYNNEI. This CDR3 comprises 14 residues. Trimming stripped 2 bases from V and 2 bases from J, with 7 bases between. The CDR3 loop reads CASSERNGNQPQHF. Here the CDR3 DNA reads TGTGCCAGCAGTGAAAGAAATGGCAATCAGCCCCAGCATTTT.

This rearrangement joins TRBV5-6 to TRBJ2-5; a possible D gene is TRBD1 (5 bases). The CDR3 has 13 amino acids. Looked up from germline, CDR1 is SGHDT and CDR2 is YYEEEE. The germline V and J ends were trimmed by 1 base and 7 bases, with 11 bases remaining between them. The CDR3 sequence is CASSLTDQGTQYF. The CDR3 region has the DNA TGTGCCAGCAGCTTGACGGACCAGGGGACCCAGTACTTC.

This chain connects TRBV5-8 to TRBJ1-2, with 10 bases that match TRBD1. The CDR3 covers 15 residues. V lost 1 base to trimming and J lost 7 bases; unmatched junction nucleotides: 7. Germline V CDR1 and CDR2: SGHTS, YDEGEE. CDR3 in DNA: TGTGCCAGCAGCTTGTTCGGGACAGGGGATGGTGGCTACACCTTC. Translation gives CASSLFGTGDGGYTF.

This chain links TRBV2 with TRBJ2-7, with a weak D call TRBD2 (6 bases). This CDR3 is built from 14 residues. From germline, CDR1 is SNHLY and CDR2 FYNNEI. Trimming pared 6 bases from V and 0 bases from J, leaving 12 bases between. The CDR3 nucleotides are TGTGCCAGCAGCTTACCGGGACTCTCCTACGAGCAGTACTTC. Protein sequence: CASSLPGLSYEQYF.